This passage covers 24 T cell receptor beta chains from one sample sequenced in a study of blood T cell repertoires in COVID-19. Data came from immunoSEQ multiplex PCR; TCRdb stores just in-frame clones and leaves some out. The sample contains more than 100,000 clones, 89% of which appear only once. The sample was peripheral blood. The receptors derive from a woman aged 55-70 years with acute or convalescent COVID-19.

The sample holds one count of this clone. The rearrangement joins TRBV10-1 to TRBJ2-3, with TRBD1 as a possible D gene (5 bases). The CDR3 has 15 residues. The ends were cut back, 0 bases at V and 5 bases at J, with 12 bases in the middle. Germline V gene lookup returns CDR1 WNHNN and CDR2 SYGVQD (reference sequence). CDR3 residues: CASSESNKGQDTQYF. The CDR3 DNA follows: TGCGCCAGCAGTGAGTCTAATAAAGGACAAGATACGCAGTATTTT.

This rearrangement joins TRBV12-3 or TRBV12-4 to TRBJ1-1, with TRBD1 as a possible D gene (5 bases). This CDR3 is built from 11 residues. The V end was cut by 4 bases, the J end by 8 bases, with 8 bases between. CDR3 sequence reads: CASSSWTEAFF. In nucleotides, the CDR3 is TGTGCCAGCAGTTCATGGACAGAAGCTTTCTTT.

The chain uses TRBV18 and TRBJ2-5; no clear D gene. V shed 2 bases and J shed 2 bases, with 6 bases lying between them. Germline V gene sequence: CDR1 KGHSH, CDR2 LQKENI. The CDR3 extends over 13 amino acids. The CDR3 coding sequence is TGTGCCAGCTCACCATGGCAGCAAGAGACCCAGTACTTC. The encoded protein is CASSPWQQETQYF. The full variable domain, rest sourced from reference TRBV18 and TRBJ2-5, is NAGVMQNPRHLVRRRGQEARLRCSPMKGHSHVYWYRQLPEEGLKFMVYLQKENIIDESGMPKERFSAEFPKEGPSILRIQQVVRGDSAAYFCASSPWQQETQYFGPGTRLLVL.

V is TRBV18 and J is TRBJ1-5; 10 nucleotides align to TRBD1. The germline V gene encodes CDR1 KGHSH and CDR2 LQKENI. This CDR3 is built from 15 residues. V lost 3 bases to trimming and J lost 9 bases; unmatched junction nucleotides: 8. The CDR3 DNA is TGTGCCAGCTCACCCGGGACAGGGGCCAGTATGCCCCAGCATTTT. It is translated as CASSPGTGASMPQHF.

A few counts support this clone. The chain joins TRBV11-2 to TRBJ2-7; D is perhaps TRBD2 (6 bases). Germline CDR1 is SGHAT and CDR2 is FQNNGV. CDR3 length: 14 residues. Trimming shortened V by 1 base and J by 3 bases, and 10 bases separated the two germline ends. CDR3 region: CASSLAGAHYEQYF. The CDR3 nucleotides are TGTGCCAGCAGCTTAGCGGGAGCCCACTACGAGCAGTACTTC.

DNA of the CDR3: TGTGCCAGTAGGCCAGACCACCCAGGGATGAGCCAGCCCCAGCATTTT. Translation: CASRPDHPGMSQPQHF. The V gene is TRBV19, the J gene TRBJ1-5, with D maybe TRBD1 (5 bases). Germline V gene lookup returns CDR1 LNHDA and CDR2 SQIVND (reference sequence). The CDR3 is 16 residues long. V dropped 6 bases and J dropped 7 bases, with 22 bases sitting between them. Full variable domain (rest looked up from reference TRBV19 and TRBJ1-5): DGGITQSPKYLFRKEGQNVTLSCEQNLNHDAMYWYRQDPGQGLRLIYYSQIVNDFQKGDIAEGYSVSREKKESFPLTVTSAQKNPTAFYLCASRPDHPGMSQPQHFGDGTRLSIL.

V usage is TRBV27 and J usage is TRBJ2-1; maybe TRBD2 (5 bases). Germline V gene sequence: CDR1 MNHEY, CDR2 SMNVEV (reference sequence). The V end lost 4 bases, the J end lost 7 bases, and 11 bases lay between the germline ends. The CDR3 has 13 residues. The CDR3, as DNA: TGTGCCAGCAGTTCCGGAGGAGGAAATGAGCAGTTCTTC. Residues: CASSSGGGNEQFF.

The V call is TRBV2, the J call TRBJ1-4; no clear D. This CDR3 is built from 13 residues. Trimming took 6 bases from V and 4 from J, leaving 9 bases between them. CDR1 and CDR2 from the germline V gene are SNHLY and FYNNEI. The CDR3 spells CASRGQYNEKLFF. The CDR3 coding sequence is TGTGCCAGCAGGGGCCAGTATAATGAAAAACTGTTTTTT.

The chain recombines TRBV6-5 with TRBJ1-2; maybe TRBD1 (6 bases). Deletions cut 5 bases from V and 3 bases from J, with 13 bases between. This CDR3 has 14 amino acids. Germline V gene sequence: CDR1 MNHEY, CDR2 SVGAGI. CDR3 in amino acids: CASSRTGSDYGYTF. In DNA, the CDR3 is TGTGCCAGCAGTCGTACAGGGAGTGACTATGGCTACACCTTC.

DNA for the CDR3: TGTGCCAGCAGCCAAAGAGGTGGTGACGATGGCTACACCTTC. It codes for CASSQRGGDDGYTF. The rearrangement uses TRBV3-1 (or the pseudogene TRBV3-2) and TRBJ1-2; no clear D. The CDR3 covers 14 residues. CDR1 and CDR2 from the germline V gene are LGHDT and YNNKEL (reference sequence). Trimming stripped 2 bases from V and 6 bases from J, with 13 bases between.

As DNA, the CDR3 is TGTGCCAGCAGCTCAGACAGGGGGCCGGACACTGAAGCTTTCTTT. Protein sequence: CASSSDRGPDTEAFF. The chain links TRBV7-3 to TRBJ1-1, with TRBD1 matching 10 bases. Trimming took 4 bases from V and 3 from J; bases not matched to a gene: 5. This CDR3 spans 15 amino acids. Germline V gene data show CDR1 as SGHTA and CDR2 as FQGTGA.

V and J are TRBV5-6 and TRBJ1-1; the D gene is possibly TRBD1 (5 bases). Looked up from germline, CDR1 is SGHDT and CDR2 is YYEEEE. V lost 5 bases to trimming and J lost 8 bases, with 13 bases between them. The CDR3 is made up of 12 amino acids. CDR3 sequence (DNA): TGTGCCAGCAGGGCGGGGCACGTGGAAGCTTTCTTT. Translation: CASRAGHVEAFF. The variable domain in full, completed from reference TRBV5-6 and TRBJ1-1, reads DAGVTQSPTHLIKTRGQQVTLRCSPKSGHDTVSWYQQALGQGPQFIFQYYEEEERQRGNFPDRFSGHQFPNYSSELNVNALLLGDSALYLCASRAGHVEAFFGQGTRLTVV.

The rearrangement joins TRBV7-4 to TRBJ1-1; D unclear. CDR1 is SGHVT, CDR2 SQSDAQ, per germline. The V gene lost 5 bases and the J gene lost 3 bases, with 10 bases spanning the gap. This CDR3 is built from 13 residues. Here the CDR3 DNA reads TGTGCCAGCAGCCGCAGGTTCTACACTGAAGCTTTCTTT. Translation gives CASSRRFYTEAFF.

The rearrangement uses TRBV19 and TRBJ1-1; no clear D. The CDR3 spans 15 residues. The V and J ends lost 3 bases and 0 bases respectively, with 11 bases between them. Looked up from germline, CDR1 is LNHDA and CDR2 is SQIVND (reference sequence). The DNA of the CDR3 is TGTGCCAGTAGTATCGACGGGGAGATGAACACTGAAGCTTTCTTT. Protein product: CASSIDGEMNTEAFF.

CDR3 sequence: CASSLGSSLVMEKLFF. The CDR3 region has the DNA TGTGCCAGCAGCTTAGGGTCTTCCCTAGTTATGGAAAAACTGTTTTTT. J is TRBJ1-4 and V is TRBV7-9, with D unresolved. The germline CDR1 and CDR2 sequences are SEHNR and FQNEAQ (reference sequence). V was pared by 1 base and J by 8 bases, with 17 bases between. This CDR3 has 16 residues.

V usage is TRBV6-5 and J usage is TRBJ2-1; 11 nucleotides match TRBD1. Germline lookup yields CDR1 MNHEY and CDR2 SVGAGI. V was clipped by 7 bases and J by 6 bases; unmatched bases: 8. The CDR3 is 15 residues long. CDR3 DNA sequence: TGTGCCAGCACCTATTCCGGGACAGGGGGCAATGAGCAGTTCTTC. It is translated as CASTYSGTGGNEQFF.

The chain is built from TRBV10-2 and TRBJ2-3, with D possibly TRBD1 on 6 matching bases. The CDR3 covers 15 residues. The germline V gene has CDR1 WSHSY and CDR2 SAAADI. V was cut by 7 bases and J by 3 bases, with 17 bases left in between. CDR3 loop: CASKPKAGVTDTQYF. CDR3 DNA: TGCGCCAGCAAACCTAAGGCAGGGGTGACAGATACGCAGTATTTT.

V usage is TRBV23-1 and J usage is TRBJ2-7, with 8 bases lining up with TRBD2. TRBV23-1 is an ORF; its function is uncertain. The J segment lost 0 bases and the V segment lost 9 bases, leaving 31 bases of the junction unmatched. The CDR3 length is 22 residues. This chain's CDR3 is CARPARGFWSCRTSGPSYEQYV. CDR3 bases: TGCGCCAGACCAGCCCGTGGATTTTGGTCATGTCGAACTAGCGGCCCCTCCTACGAGCAGTACGTC.

The chain employs TRBV7-9 and TRBJ1-6, with no clear D. Germline V gene data show CDR1 as SEHNR and CDR2 as FQNEAQ (reference sequence). V was pared by 5 bases and J by 6 bases, with 8 bases between. This CDR3 spans 13 amino acids. The CDR3 DNA is TGTGCCAGCAGCGCCCTGAGTAATTCACCCCTCCACTTT. Translating gives CASSALSNSPLHF. The variable domain in full, with the rest retrieved from reference TRBV7-9 and TRBJ1-6, is DTGVSQNPRHKITKRGQNVTFRCDPISEHNRLYWYRQTLGQGPEFLTYFQNEAQLEKSRLLSDRFSAERPKGSFSTLEIQRTEQGDSAMYLCASSALSNSPLHFGNGTRLTVT.

The chain couples TRBV24-1 to TRBJ1-1; 9 bases match TRBD1. This CDR3 has 14 residues. The V and J ends lost 4 bases and 1 base, in that order; junction bases with no gene match: 0. In germline, CDR1 is KGHDR, CDR2 SFDVKD. Written as DNA, the CDR3 is TGTGCCACCAGTGAGGGACAGGGGAACACTGAAGCTTTCTTT. It specifies CATSEGQGNTEAFF.

This clone appeared a few times. The genes are TRBV9 and TRBJ2-2; 8 nucleotides agree with TRBD2. V shed 0 bases and J 4 bases; nucleotides not matched to a gene: 8. CDR1 and CDR2 from the germline V gene are SGDLS and YYNGEE. This CDR3 is 17 amino acids long. The CDR3 DNA sequence: TGTGCCAGCAGCGTAGCGTCGGCGGGAGGCGTCACCGGGGAGCTGTTTTTT. The encoded protein is CASSVASAGGVTGELFF. Variable domain in full (rest from reference TRBV9 and TRBJ2-2): DSGVTQTPKHLITATGQRVTLRCSPRSGDLSVYWYQQSLDQGLQFLIQYYNGEERAKGNILERFSAQQFPDLHSELNLSSLELGDSALYFCASSVASAGGVTGELFFGEGSRLTVL.

This chain joins TRBV6-1 and TRBJ1-4, with D possibly matching TRBD1 (5 bases). The CDR3 spans 16 residues. Germline lookup yields CDR1 MNHNS and CDR2 SASEGT. Trimming pared 4 bases from V and 4 bases from J, leaving 16 bases between. CDR3 DNA: TGTGCCAGCAGTGGGGAGGTGGAGGGGTTTAATGAAAAACTGTTTTTT. Translating gives CASSGEVEGFNEKLFF.

This sequence joins TRBV6-5 and TRBJ2-5; 9 bases match TRBD2. The CDR3 runs to 13 residues. Germline V gene data show CDR1 as MNHEY and CDR2 as SVGAGI. Germline trimming cut 4 bases from V and 4 bases from J; bases unmatched to any gene: 1. The CDR3 spells CASSSAGGETQYF. The CDR3 nucleotides read TGTGCCAGCAGTTCAGCGGGGGGAGAGACCCAGTACTTC.

This clone was seen a single time. The chain joins TRBV5-5 to TRBJ2-1; D perhaps matches TRBD2 (6 bases). This CDR3 contains 13 residues. The V end was cut by 0 bases, the J end by 8 bases, with 9 bases between. Per germline, CDR1 SGHKS and CDR2 YYEKEE (reference sequence). The chain's CDR3 is CASSLVGGDEQFF. The CDR3 region has the DNA TGTGCCAGCAGCTTGGTCGGCGGGGATGAGCAGTTCTTC.